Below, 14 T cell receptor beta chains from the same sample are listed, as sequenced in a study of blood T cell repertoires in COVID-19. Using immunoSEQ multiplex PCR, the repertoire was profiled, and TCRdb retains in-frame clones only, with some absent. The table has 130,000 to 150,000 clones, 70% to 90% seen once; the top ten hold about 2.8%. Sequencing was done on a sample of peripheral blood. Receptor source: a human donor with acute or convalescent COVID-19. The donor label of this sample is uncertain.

The CDR3 DNA sequence: TGTGCCAGCAGTCCCGAGGTGGGGGGGGGCTACAATGAGCAGTTCTTC. Amino acids: CASSPEVGGGYNEQFF. The chain employs TRBV27 and TRBJ2-1; 7 positions agree with TRBD2. CDR1 and CDR2 (germline): MNHEY, SMNVEV (reference sequence). Unmatched junction bases numbered 10, after V lost 5 bases and J lost 3 bases. The CDR3 is 16 amino acids.

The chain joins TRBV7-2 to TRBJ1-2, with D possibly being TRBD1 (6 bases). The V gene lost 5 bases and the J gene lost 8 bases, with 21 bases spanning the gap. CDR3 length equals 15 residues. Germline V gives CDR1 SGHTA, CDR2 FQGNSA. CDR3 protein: CASSPQDSYVSGYTF. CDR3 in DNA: TGTGCCAGCAGCCCCCAGGACAGTTATGTTAGCGGCTACACCTTC.

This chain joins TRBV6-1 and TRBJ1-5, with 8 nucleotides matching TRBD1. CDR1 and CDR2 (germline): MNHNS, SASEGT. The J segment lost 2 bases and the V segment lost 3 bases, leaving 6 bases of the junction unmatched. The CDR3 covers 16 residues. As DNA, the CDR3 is TGTGCCAGCAGTGACCAGGGGGCGCGCGGCAATCAGCCCCAGCATTTT. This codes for CASSDQGARGNQPQHF.

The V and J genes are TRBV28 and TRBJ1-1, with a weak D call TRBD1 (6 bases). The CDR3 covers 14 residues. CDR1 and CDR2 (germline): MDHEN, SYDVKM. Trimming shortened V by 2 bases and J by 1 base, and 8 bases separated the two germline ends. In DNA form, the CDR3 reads TGTGCCAGCAGTTTAGGGACACGGAACACTGAAGCTTTCTTT. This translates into CASSLGTRNTEAFF.

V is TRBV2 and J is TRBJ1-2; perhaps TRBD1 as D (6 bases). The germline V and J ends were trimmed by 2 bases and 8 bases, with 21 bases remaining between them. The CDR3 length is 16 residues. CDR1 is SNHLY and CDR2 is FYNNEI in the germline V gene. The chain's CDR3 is CASSEPGQRSEKGYTF. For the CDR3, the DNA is TGTGCCAGCAGTGAACCAGGACAGAGGAGCGAGAAGGGCTACACCTTC. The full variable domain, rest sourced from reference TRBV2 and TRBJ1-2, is EPEVTQTPSHQVTQMGQEVILRCVPISNHLYFYWYRQILGQKVEFLVSFYNNEISEKSEIFDDQFSVERPDGSNFTLKIRSTKLEDSAMYFCASSEPGQRSEKGYTFGSGTRLTVV.

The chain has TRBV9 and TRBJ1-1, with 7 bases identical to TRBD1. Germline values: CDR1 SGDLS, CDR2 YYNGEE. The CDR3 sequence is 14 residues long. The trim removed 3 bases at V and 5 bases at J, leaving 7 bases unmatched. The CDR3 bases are TGTGCCAGCAGCGCAGAGACAGGGCTAACTGAAGCTTTCTTT. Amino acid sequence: CASSAETGLTEAFF. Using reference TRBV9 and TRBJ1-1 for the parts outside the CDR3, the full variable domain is DSGVTQTPKHLITATGQRVTLRCSPRSGDLSVYWYQQSLDQGLQFLIQYYNGEERAKGNILERFSAQQFPDLHSELNLSSLELGDSALYFCASSAETGLTEAFFGQGTRLTVV.

The CDR3 DNA is TGTGCCAGCAGTCAGGACAGGGGGGGGTATGGCTACACCTTC. Translation gives CASSQDRGGYGYTF. The gene calls are TRBV2 and TRBJ1-2; the match to TRBD1 covers 10 bases. Germline CDR1 is SNHLY and CDR2 is FYNNEI. There are 14 residues in the CDR3. Trimming cost V 5 bases and J 5 bases; bases outside gene matches: 5.

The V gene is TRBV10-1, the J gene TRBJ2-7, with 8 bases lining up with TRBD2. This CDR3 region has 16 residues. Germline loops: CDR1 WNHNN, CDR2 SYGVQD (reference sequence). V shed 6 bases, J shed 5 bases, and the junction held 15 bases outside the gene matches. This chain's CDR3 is CASRETSETPGDEQYV. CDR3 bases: TGCGCCAGCAGAGAGACTAGCGAGACCCCTGGCGACGAGCAGTACGTC.

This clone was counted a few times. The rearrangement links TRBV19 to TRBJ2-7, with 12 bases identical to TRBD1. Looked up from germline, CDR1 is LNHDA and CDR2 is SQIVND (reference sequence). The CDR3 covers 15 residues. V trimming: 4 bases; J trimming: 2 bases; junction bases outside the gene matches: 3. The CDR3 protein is CASSTGTGGPYEQYF. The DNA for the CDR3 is TGTGCCAGTAGTACCGGGACAGGGGGCCCCTACGAGCAGTACTTC.

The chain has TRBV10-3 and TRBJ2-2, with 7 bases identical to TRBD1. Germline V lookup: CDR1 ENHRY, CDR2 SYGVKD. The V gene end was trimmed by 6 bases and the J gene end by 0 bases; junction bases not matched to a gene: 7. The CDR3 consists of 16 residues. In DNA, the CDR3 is TGTGCCATCAGCCCGACTGGACAGGCGAACACCGGGGAGCTGTTTTTT. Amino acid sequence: CAISPTGQANTGELFF.

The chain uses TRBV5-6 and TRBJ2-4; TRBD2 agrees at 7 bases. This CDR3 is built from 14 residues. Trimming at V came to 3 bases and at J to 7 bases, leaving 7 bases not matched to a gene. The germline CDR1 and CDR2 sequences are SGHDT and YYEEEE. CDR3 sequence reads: CASSSGRVRNIQYF. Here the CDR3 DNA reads TGTGCCAGCAGCTCAGGGAGGGTGAGGAACATTCAGTACTTC.

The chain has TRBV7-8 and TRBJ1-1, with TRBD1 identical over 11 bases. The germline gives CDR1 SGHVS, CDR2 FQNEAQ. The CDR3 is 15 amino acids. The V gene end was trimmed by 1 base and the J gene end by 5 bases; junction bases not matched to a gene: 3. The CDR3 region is CASSLVGQGGTEAFF. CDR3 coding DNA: TGTGCCAGCAGCTTAGTGGGACAGGGGGGGACTGAAGCTTTCTTT.

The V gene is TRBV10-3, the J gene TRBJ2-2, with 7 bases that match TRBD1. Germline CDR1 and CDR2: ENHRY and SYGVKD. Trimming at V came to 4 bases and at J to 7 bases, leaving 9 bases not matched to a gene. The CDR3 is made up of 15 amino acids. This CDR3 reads CAISGFGTEDGELFF. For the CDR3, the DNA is TGTGCCATCAGTGGGTTTGGGACAGAGGACGGGGAGCTGTTTTTT.

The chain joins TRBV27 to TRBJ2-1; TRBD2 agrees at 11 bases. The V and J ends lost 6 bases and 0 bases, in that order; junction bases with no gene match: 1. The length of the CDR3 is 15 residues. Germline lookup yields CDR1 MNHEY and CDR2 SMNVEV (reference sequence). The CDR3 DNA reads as TGTGCCAGCAGGACTAGCGGGGTCTCCTACAATGAGCAGTTCTTC. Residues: CASRTSGVSYNEQFF.